This T cell receptor (beta chain) was recovered during a study of T cell responses to AZD1222 COVID-19 vaccine. Sequencing used immunoSEQ multiplex PCR; TCRdb keeps in-frame clones, though not all of them. Counted here are roughly 95,000 clones, roughly 88% occurring once; the ten biggest clones make up around 2.8%. CDR1 SGDLS and CDR2 YYNGEE come from the germline V gene. Trimming removed 4 bases from V and 6 bases from J; junction bases left unmatched: 12. This CDR3 comprises 16 residues. This receptor was taken from an adult in good health. This sample comprised peripheral blood, obtained on day 0 of AZD1222 vaccination. The V call is TRBV9, the J call TRBJ2-3, with 9 bases identical to TRBD2. CDR3 in DNA: TGTGCCAGCAGCACCCGGGGGCGGACTAGCGTGGATACGCAGTATTTT. Translated: CASSTRGRTSVDTQYF.